This TCR beta chain was obtained from a study of T-cell memory formation after mild COVID-19. Constant-segment primers were used for 5'RACE, and the resulting TCR alpha and TCR beta cDNA libraries carried sample barcodes and UMIs. One entry per CDR3 protein results from TCRdb running MiXCR on the 5' RACE reads. Among some 310,000 distinct CDR3 sequences listed, roughly 20% were seen once. Study-wide results and limits: Among clones peaking at day 37 in the second wave, SARS-CoV-2 specificity remained unconfirmed. Contracting clones from day 15 to 85 had balanced CD4/CD8; later expanders favoured CD4+. Some clones that responded turned up in pre-infection memory, which suggests that cross-reactive memory joined in.

This clonotype was found a few times. Its antigen remains unknown. V was cut by 3 bases and J by 7 bases, with 11 bases left in between. The CDR3 has 13 amino acids. CDR1 and CDR2 (germline): ENHRY, SYGVKD. V usage is TRBV10-3 and J usage is TRBJ2-3; D is ambiguous. The sequencing input was PBMCs or a T cell subset sorted from them (not recorded which). The TCR comes from a man younger than 35 who had mild COVID-19 (a few samples of this study predate the infection). Cell type and time point are not known. CDR3 sequence: CAISDQDSNTQYF. Here the CDR3 DNA reads TGTGCCATCAGTGATCAGGATTCAAATACGCAGTATTTT.